This entry concerns a single T cell receptor (beta chain). Its antigen remains unidentified. This entry belongs to a study of T-cell reconstitution after alpha-beta-depleted transplantation in children. Overall study findings and caveats: The study traced high day-60 TCRbeta diversity in some patients to surviving recipient T cells and thymic progenitors.

Unique molecular identifiers featured in how the TCRbeta library was prepared. TCRdb re-called the PCR reads with MiXCR, one entry per CDR3 protein. Among 700,000 to 950,000 distinct CDR3 sequences, 15% to 20% were seen once, and the ten largest hold around 5.3%. There are 15 residues in the CDR3. V was trimmed by 2 bases and J by 7 bases, leaving 12 bases between them. From germline, CDR1 is MNHEY and CDR2 SVGEGT. The source material was PBMCs, mostly from graft donor cells, sampled 360 days after TCRalphabeta/CD19-depleted stem cell transplant. The origin of this receptor is a male patient aged 10-17 years who had a stem cell transplant for acute lymphoblastic leukemia, so the T cells may come from the graft donor. The chain carries TRBV6-2 or TRBV6-3 and TRBJ1-6, with D hard to call. As DNA, the CDR3 is TGTGCCAGCAGTTACAGCGGACCGCAGAATTCACCCCTCCACTTT. It codes for CASSYSGPQNSPLHF.